This T cell receptor beta chain derives from a study of shared clonotypes between healthy human individuals. Trimming took 0 bases from V and 4 from J; bases not matched to a gene: 7. From germline, CDR1 is SGHRS and CDR2 YFSETQ. This CDR3 spans 16 amino acids. Profiling relied on immunoSEQ multiplex PCR, and the TCRdb table lists in-frame clones only, not all of them. Counted here are hundreds of thousands of clones, around two thirds occurring once; the ten biggest clones make up 1.5% to 2%. This clone was seen more than once but under ten times. The sample was memory CD4+ T cells sorted from blood. Subset meaning: CD45RA-negative fraction. The sequence derives from a woman aged 25 to 39 in good health. The genes are TRBV5-1 and TRBJ2-1; 7 nucleotides align to TRBD2. The CDR3 region has the DNA TGCGCCAGCAGCTTGGAGCGGGGTAGGGGTTACAATGAGCAGTTCTTC. This sequence encodes CASSLERGRGYNEQFF.